These 19 T cell receptor beta chains share one sample of origin, sequenced in a study of T cell responses to AZD1222 COVID-19 vaccine. Produced via immunoSEQ multiplex PCR; TCRdb's table is partial and in-frame only. The sample holds 95,000 to 150,000 clones, 80% to 90% seen once. Sequencing was performed on peripheral blood, taken on day 0 of AZD1222 vaccination. These receptors were obtained from an adult in good health.

CDR3 sequence: CASSAVGGRETQYF. In DNA, the CDR3 is TGTGCCAGCTCCGCGGTAGGGGGCCGGGAGACCCAGTACTTC. This chain uses TRBV18 with TRBJ2-5; 7 bases line up with TRBD1. V was pared by 6 bases and J by 5 bases, with 9 bases of the junction left unmatched. CDR1 and CDR2 from the germline V gene are KGHSH and LQKENI. This CDR3 region has 14 residues.

This clone was detected a few times. V usage is TRBV10-2 and J usage is TRBJ2-1; tentative D call: TRBD1 (5 bases). Germline V CDR1 and CDR2: WSHSY, SAAADI. Trimming cost V 2 bases and J 7 bases, with 12 bases left between them. CDR3 length: 14 amino acids. CDR3 in DNA: TGCGCCAGCAGTGAGAGGGGCTGGTTAAATGAGCAGTTCTTC. Translating gives CASSERGWLNEQFF.

CDR3 sequence reads: CAWRRAGNQPQHF. For the CDR3, the DNA is TGTGCCTGGAGAAGGGCAGGCAATCAGCCCCAGCATTTT. The V call is TRBV30, the J call TRBJ1-5; the D is unclear. The V gene lost 3 bases and the J gene lost 2 bases, with 8 bases spanning the gap. Germline CDR1 reads GTSNPN; CDR2 reads SVGIG (reference sequence). The length of the CDR3 is 13 residues.

The chain combines TRBV7-2 with TRBJ2-7; 7 bases agree with TRBD1. The germline gives CDR1 SGHTA, CDR2 FQGNSA. This CDR3 is 15 amino acids long. Losses at the gene ends were 3 bases for V and 4 bases for J; bases not matched to a gene: 9. The DNA for the CDR3 is TGTGCCAGCAGCTTCGGACGCAGGGGGAAGTACGAGCAGTACTTC. Translation: CASSFGRRGKYEQYF.

This clone was found a few times. The gene calls are TRBV9 and TRBJ2-1; TRBD2 matches at 11 bases. CDR1 and CDR2 from the germline V gene are SGDLS and YYNGEE. After removal of 4 bases from V and 6 bases from J, the junction contained 12 bases not matched to a gene. The CDR3 has 17 residues. Written as DNA, the CDR3 is TGTGCCAGCAGCCAAAACCCCGGGACTAGCGGTTTCAATGAGCAGTTCTTC. This codes for CASSQNPGTSGFNEQFF.

Points on this clone: The same CDR3 can be traced to other DNA sequences in this sample. This chain joins TRBV28 and TRBJ1-2, with 7 nucleotides matching TRBD1. Trimming removed 4 bases from V and 0 bases from J; junction bases left unmatched: 2. The germline V gene encodes CDR1 MDHEN and CDR2 SYDVKM. This CDR3 has 14 residues. CDR3 nucleotides: TGTGCCAGCAGTTCAGGGGGTGCTAACTATGGCTACACCTTC. Translating gives CASSSGGANYGYTF.

This chain uses TRBV12-3 or TRBV12-4 with TRBJ2-2; D unclear. The CDR3 runs 12 residues. Deletions cut 5 bases from V and 3 bases from J, with 4 bases between. CDR3 nucleotides: TGTGCCAGCAGTCTTTACACCGGGGAGCTGTTTTTT. It encodes CASSLYTGELFF.

This clone was seen many times. V usage is TRBV7-2 and J usage is TRBJ1-5, with 7 bases aligning to TRBD1. The CDR3 extends over 17 amino acids. V lost 5 bases and J lost 2; bases outside the gene matches: 12. Looked up from germline, CDR1 is SGHTA and CDR2 is FQGNSA. The CDR3 DNA reads as TGTGCCAGCAGCCCCCCGACAGGGATAACTGGCAATCAGCCCCAGCATTTT. It encodes CASSPPTGITGNQPQHF. Full variable domain (missing parts from reference TRBV7-2 and TRBJ1-5): GAGVSQSPSNKVTEKGKDVELRCDPISGHTALYWYRQSLGQGLEFLIYFQGNSAPDKSGLPSDRFSAERTGGSVSTLTIQRTQQEDSAVYLCASSPPTGITGNQPQHFGDGTRLSIL.

The genes are TRBV4-1 and TRBJ2-7; perhaps TRBD2 as D (6 bases). This CDR3 is built from 15 residues. Trimming removed 4 bases at V and 3 bases at J, with 16 bases between. Per germline, CDR1 MGHRA and CDR2 YSYEKL. The CDR3 loop reads CASSPFGGELYEQYF. In nucleotides, the CDR3 is TGCGCCAGCAGCCCTTTTGGAGGGGAACTCTACGAGCAGTACTTC.

V usage is TRBV11-2 and J usage is TRBJ2-7; D unresolved. Per the germline V gene, CDR1 is SGHAT and CDR2 is FQNNGV. V was cut by 1 base and J by 0 bases, with 10 bases left in between. This CDR3 spans 15 amino acids. CDR3 region: CASSLVGGSSYEQYF. Written as DNA, the CDR3 is TGTGCCAGCAGCTTAGTAGGTGGTTCCTCCTACGAGCAGTACTTC.

The rearrangement links TRBV3-1 (or the pseudogene TRBV3-2) to TRBJ2-2; tentatively, D is TRBD1 or TRBD2 (6 bases each). CDR1 is LGHDT, CDR2 YNNKEL, per germline (reference sequence). Deletions cut 1 base from V and 2 bases from J, with 11 bases between. This CDR3 is 16 amino acids long. CDR3 sequence reads: CASSQVGGANTGELFF. In DNA, the CDR3 is TGTGCCAGCAGCCAAGTGGGGGGCGCAAACACCGGGGAGCTGTTTTTT.

The V and J genes are TRBV7-2 and TRBJ2-5; TRBD2 agrees at 9 bases. Germline lookup yields CDR1 SGHTA and CDR2 FQGNSA. V lost 3 bases to trimming and J lost 1 base; unmatched junction nucleotides: 6. CDR3 length equals 16 residues. Here the CDR3 DNA reads TGTGCCAGCAGCTTTAGGCTAGCGGGGCTCCAAGAGACCCAGTACTTC. Protein product: CASSFRLAGLQETQYF. The complete variable domain, with remaining parts taken from reference TRBV7-2 and TRBJ2-5, reads GAGVSQSPSNKVTEKGKDVELRCDPISGHTALYWYRQSLGQGLEFLIYFQGNSAPDKSGLPSDRFSAERTGGSVSTLTIQRTQQEDSAVYLCASSFRLAGLQETQYFGPGTRLLVL.

The chain is built from TRBV20-1 and TRBJ2-7, with 7 bases fitting TRBD2. CDR3 length: 15 residues. V was pared by 3 bases and J by 3 bases, with 11 bases of the junction left unmatched. Germline CDR1 DFQATT, CDR2 SNEGSKA (reference sequence). The CDR3 DNA follows: TGCAGTGCTAGTCCTGGCGGGAGTGCCGTCTACGAGCAGTACTTC. It codes for CSASPGGSAVYEQYF.

This sequence joins TRBV15 and TRBJ2-1, with D possibly matching TRBD1 (5 bases). This CDR3 has 13 residues. Per the germline V gene, CDR1 is LNHNV and CDR2 is YYDKDF (reference sequence). The V gene lost 4 bases and the J gene lost 8 bases, with 12 bases spanning the gap. The CDR3 DNA sequence: TGTGCCACCAGCACCTTCCTAGGGGATGAGCAGTTCTTC. Protein product: CATSTFLGDEQFF.

This clone has only a few counts. V is TRBV6-2 or TRBV6-3 and J is TRBJ2-1; 13 nucleotides agree with TRBD2. The ends lost 3 bases at V and 10 bases at J; junction bases unmatched: 6. CDR3 length: 15 residues. CDR1 MNHEY and CDR2 SVGEGT come from the germline V gene. The DNA for the CDR3 is TGTGCCAGCAGTTATCGGACTAGCGGGGGCGGAGAGCAGTTCTTC. Translating gives CASSYRTSGGGEQFF.

This clone was seen only a few times. This chain uses TRBV6-2 or TRBV6-3 with TRBJ1-5; D remains ambiguous. Trimming stripped 6 bases from V and 2 bases from J, with 11 bases between. From germline, CDR1 is MNHEY and CDR2 SVGEGT. This CDR3 is built from 14 residues. The CDR3 bases are TGTGCCAGCAGCCATCCCGTGGGCAATCAGCCCCAGCATTTT. Protein: CASSHPVGNQPQHF.

The J gene is TRBJ2-7, the V gene TRBV4-1; tentatively, D is TRBD2 (6 bases). The germline V and J ends were trimmed by 1 base and 7 bases, with 17 bases remaining between them. CDR1 MGHRA and CDR2 YSYEKL come from the germline V gene. CDR3 size: 15 residues. The CDR3 nucleotides are TGCGCCAGCAGCCAAGTTGGGGCTGGGAGGAGGGAGCAGTACTTC. It is translated as CASSQVGAGRREQYF.

This chain links TRBV7-3 with TRBJ1-6; tentative D call: TRBD1 (6 bases). The CDR3 spans 16 residues. V was cut by 0 bases and J by 5 bases, with 11 bases left in between. From germline, CDR1 is SGHTA and CDR2 FQGTGA. Here the CDR3 reads CASSLTSGADNSPLHF. CDR3 nucleotides: TGTGCCAGCAGCTTAACGTCAGGGGCCGATAATTCACCCCTCCACTTT.

A remark on this clone: The junction departs from germline at one end; a sequencing error may be responsible. The chain joins TRBV28 to TRBJ2-7; no clear D. The length of the CDR3 is 13 residues. Looked up from germline, CDR1 is MDHEN and CDR2 is SYDVKM. The CDR3: CASSFNQFQSHRF. CDR3 nucleotide sequence: TGTGCCAGCAGTTTTAATCAGTTCCAATCACACCGCTTC. The variable domain in full, with the rest retrieved from reference TRBV28 and TRBJ2-7, is DVKVTQSSRYLVKRTGEKVFLECVQDMDHENMFWYRQDPGLGLRLIYFSYDVKMKEKGDIPEGYSVSREKKERFSLILESASTNQTSMYLCASSFNQFQSHRFGPGTRLTVT.